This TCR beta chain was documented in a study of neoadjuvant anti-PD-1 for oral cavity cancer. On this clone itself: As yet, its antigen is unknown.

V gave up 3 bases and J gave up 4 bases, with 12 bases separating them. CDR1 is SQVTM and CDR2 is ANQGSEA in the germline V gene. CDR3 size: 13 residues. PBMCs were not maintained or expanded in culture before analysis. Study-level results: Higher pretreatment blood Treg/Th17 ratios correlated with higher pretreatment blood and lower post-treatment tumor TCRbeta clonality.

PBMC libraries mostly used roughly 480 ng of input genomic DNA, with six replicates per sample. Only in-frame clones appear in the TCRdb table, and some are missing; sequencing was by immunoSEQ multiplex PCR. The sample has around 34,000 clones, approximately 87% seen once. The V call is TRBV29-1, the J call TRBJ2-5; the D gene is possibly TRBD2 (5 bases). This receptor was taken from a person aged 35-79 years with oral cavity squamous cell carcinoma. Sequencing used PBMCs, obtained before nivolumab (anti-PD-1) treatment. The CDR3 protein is CSVERLLAETQYF. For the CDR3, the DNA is TGCAGCGTTGAGCGACTATTGGCAGAGACCCAGTACTTC.